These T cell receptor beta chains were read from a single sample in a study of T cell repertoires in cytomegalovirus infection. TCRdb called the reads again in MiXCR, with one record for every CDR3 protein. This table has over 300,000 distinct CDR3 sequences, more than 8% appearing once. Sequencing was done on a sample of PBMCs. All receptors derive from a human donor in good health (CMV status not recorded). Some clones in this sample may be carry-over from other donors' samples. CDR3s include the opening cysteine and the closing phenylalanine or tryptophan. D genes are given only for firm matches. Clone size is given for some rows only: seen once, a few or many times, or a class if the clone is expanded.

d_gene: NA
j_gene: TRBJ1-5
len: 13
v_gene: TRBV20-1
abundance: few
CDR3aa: CSASRAGYQPQHF
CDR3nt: TGCAGTGCTAGTAGGGCAGGATATCAGCCCCAGCATTTT

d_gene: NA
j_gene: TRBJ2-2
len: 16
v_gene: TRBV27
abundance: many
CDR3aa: CASSPTIIPTDGELFF
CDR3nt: TGTGCCAGCAGTCCGACTATTATTCCAACAGACGGGGAGCTGTTTTTT

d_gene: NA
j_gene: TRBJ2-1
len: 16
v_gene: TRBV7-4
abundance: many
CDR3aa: CASSLPASGDYNEQFF
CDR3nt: TGTGCCAGCAGCTTACCGGCGAGCGGAGACTACAATGAGCAGTTCTTC

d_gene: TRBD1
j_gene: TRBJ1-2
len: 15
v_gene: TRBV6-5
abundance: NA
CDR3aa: CASRYSSQGAKGYTF
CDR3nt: TGTGCCAGCAGATACTCATCACAGGGGGCTAAGGGCTACACCTTC

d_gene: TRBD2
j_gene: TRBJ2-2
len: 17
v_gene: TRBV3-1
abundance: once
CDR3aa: CASSQAITSANTGELFF
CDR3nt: TGTGCCAGCAGCCAGGCAATTACTAGCGCGAACACCGGGGAGCTGTTTTTT

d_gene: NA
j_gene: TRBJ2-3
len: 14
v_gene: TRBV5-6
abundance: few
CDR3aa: CASSLDSRTDTQYF
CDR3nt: TGTGCCAGCAGCTTGGATTCTCGCACAGATACGCAGTATTTT

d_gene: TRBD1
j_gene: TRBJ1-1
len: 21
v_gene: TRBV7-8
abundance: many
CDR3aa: CASSKSGTGDPFGPGATEAFF
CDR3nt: TGTGCCAGCAGCAAATCCGGGACAGGGGACCCCTTTGGACCCGGAGCCACTGAAGCTTTCTTT

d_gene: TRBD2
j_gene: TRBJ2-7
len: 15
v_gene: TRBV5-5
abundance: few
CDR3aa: CASSPGTSGRYEQYF
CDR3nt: TGTGCCAGCAGCCCGGGGACTAGCGGGAGATACGAGCAGTACTTC

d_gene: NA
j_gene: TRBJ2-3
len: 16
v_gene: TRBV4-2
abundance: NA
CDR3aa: CASSQDRGTSTDTQYF
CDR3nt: TGTGCCAGCAGCCAAGATCGGGGGACTAGCACAGATACGCAGTATTTT

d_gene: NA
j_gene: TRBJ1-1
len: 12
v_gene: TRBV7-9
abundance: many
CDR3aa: CASSPLNTEAFF
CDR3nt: TGTGCCAGCAGCCCCCTGAACACTGAAGCTTTCTTT

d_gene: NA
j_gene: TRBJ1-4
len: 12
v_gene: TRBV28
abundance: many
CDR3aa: CASSFLAEKLFF
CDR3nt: TGTGCCAGCAGTTTTTTAGCCGAAAAACTGTTTTTT

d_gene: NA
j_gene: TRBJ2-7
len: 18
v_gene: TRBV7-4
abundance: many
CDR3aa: CASSSRSSPQGDTYEQYF
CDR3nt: TGTGCCAGCAGCTCAAGATCGTCACCGCAAGGGGACACCTACGAGCAGTACTTC

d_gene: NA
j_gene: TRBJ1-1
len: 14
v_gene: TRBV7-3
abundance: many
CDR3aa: CASSLSPSNTEAFF
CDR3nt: TGTGCCAGCAGCTTAAGTCCCTCGAACACTGAAGCTTTCTTT

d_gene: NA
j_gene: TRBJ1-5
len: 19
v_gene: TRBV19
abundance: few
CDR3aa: CASSTPSHGGALPNQPQHF
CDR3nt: TGTGCCAGTAGTACCCCAAGTCACGGGGGGGCACTCCCCAATCAGCCCCAGCATTTT

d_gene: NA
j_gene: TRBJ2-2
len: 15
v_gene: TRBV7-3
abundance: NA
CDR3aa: CASSSLGVSAGELFF
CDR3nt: TGTGCCAGCAGCTCTTTAGGGGTATCGGCCGGGGAGCTGTTTTTT

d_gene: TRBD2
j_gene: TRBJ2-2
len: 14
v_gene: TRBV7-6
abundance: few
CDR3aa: CASRSSGNTGELFF
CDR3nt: TGTGCCAGCAGATCTAGCGGAAACACCGGGGAGCTGTTTTTT

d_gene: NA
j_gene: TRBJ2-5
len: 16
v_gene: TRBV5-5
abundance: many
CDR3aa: CASSLLLSLRGKTQYF
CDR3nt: TGTGCCAGCAGCCTGCTACTCTCTCTGCGCGGGAAGACCCAGTACTTC

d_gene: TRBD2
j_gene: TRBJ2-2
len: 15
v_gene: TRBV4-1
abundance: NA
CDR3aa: CASSLSGGAVGELFF
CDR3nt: TGCGCCAGCAGTCTAAGCGGGGGGGCCGTCGGGGAGCTGTTTTTT

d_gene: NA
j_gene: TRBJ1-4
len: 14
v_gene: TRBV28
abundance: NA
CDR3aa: CASSLSGIEKELFF
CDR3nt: TGTGCCAGCAGTTTATCAGGGATTGAGAAAGAACTGTTTTTT

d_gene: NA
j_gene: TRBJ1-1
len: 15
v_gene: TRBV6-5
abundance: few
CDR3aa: CASSYSRMSEDGAFF
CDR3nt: TGTGCCAGCAGTTACTCGAGGATGAGCGAGGATGGAGCTTTCTTT

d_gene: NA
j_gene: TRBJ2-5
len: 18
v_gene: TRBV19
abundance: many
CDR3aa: CASSIAFGGLGSQETQYF
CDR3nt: TGTGCCAGTAGTATAGCTTTTGGGGGGCTCGGCTCACAAGAGACCCAGTACTTC

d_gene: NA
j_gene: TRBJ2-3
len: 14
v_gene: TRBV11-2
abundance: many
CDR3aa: CASSLQESTDTQYF
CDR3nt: TGTGCCAGCAGCTTACAGGAGAGCACAGATACGCAGTATTTT

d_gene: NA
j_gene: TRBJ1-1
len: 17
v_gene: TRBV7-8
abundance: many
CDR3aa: CASSQRGVSGLDTEAFF
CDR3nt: TGTGCCAGCAGCCAGAGGGGAGTGAGTGGGTTGGACACTGAAGCTTTCTTT

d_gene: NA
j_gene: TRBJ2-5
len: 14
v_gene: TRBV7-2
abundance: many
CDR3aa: CASSLAGGAETQYF
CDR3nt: TGTGCCAGCAGCTTAGCAGGGGGGGCGGAGACCCAGTACTTC